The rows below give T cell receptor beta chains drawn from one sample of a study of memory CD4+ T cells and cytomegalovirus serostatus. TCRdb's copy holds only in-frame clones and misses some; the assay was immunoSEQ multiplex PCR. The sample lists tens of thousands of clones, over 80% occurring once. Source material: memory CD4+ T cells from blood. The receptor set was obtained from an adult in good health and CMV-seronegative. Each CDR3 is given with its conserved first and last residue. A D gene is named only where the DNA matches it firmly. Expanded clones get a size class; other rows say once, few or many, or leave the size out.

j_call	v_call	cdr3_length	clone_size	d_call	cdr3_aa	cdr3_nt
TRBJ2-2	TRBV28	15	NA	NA	CASSFAGIGTGELFF	TGTGCCAGCAGTTTCGCGGGAATAGGGACCGGGGAGCTGTTTTTT
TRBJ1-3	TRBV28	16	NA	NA	CASSLPLGVSGNTIYF	TGTGCCAGCAGCCTCCCTTTGGGGGTATCTGGAAACACCATATATTTT
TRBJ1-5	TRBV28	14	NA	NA	CASTKGRRNQPQHF	TGTGCCAGCACCAAAGGACGCCGCAATCAGCCCCAGCATTTT
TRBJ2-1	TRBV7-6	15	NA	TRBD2	CASSATSGVKDEQFF	TGTGCCAGCAGCGCGACTAGCGGGGTCAAGGATGAGCAGTTCTTC
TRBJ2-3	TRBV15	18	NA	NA	CATSTIGGRGPYTDTQYF	TGTGCCACCAGCACCATTGGAGGGCGGGGGCCTTACACAGATACGCAGTATTTT
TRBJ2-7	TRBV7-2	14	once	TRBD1	CASSQNPGGYEQYF	TGTGCCAGCAGCCAAAATCCAGGGGGCTACGAGCAGTACTTC
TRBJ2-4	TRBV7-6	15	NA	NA	CASSLARGTATIQYF	TGTGCCAGCAGCTTAGCGAGGGGGACTGCAACAATTCAGTACTTC
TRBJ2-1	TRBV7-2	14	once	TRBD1	CASSPRTGLWEQFF	TGTGCCAGCAGCCCCAGGACAGGGCTATGGGAGCAGTTCTTC
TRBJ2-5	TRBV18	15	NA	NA	CASSPSQVVQETQYF	TGTGCCAGCTCACCTAGTCAGGTTGTACAAGAGACCCAGTACTTC
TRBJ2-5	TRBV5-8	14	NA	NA	CASSHQWDISDQYF	TGTGCCAGCAGTCATCAATGGGACATCAGTGACCAGTACTTC
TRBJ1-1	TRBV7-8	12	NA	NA	CASSPRNTEAFF	TGTGCCAGCTCGCCTAGAAACACTGAAGCTTTCTTT